The 2 T cell receptor beta chains below come from one sample, sequenced in a study of blood T cell repertoires in COVID-19. TCRdb's table, derived via immunoSEQ multiplex PCR, lists solely in-frame clones and lacks some. The repertoire consists of 65,000 to 80,000 clones, with 75% to 90% occurring once and the leading ten covering 5.8%. Material for sequencing was peripheral blood. These receptor sequences come from a man between 45 and 60 years old with active COVID-19.

V usage is TRBV11-3 and J usage is TRBJ2-3; D is unclear. This CDR3 has 13 residues. Trimming cost V 1 base and J 4 bases, with 6 bases left between them. From germline, CDR1 is SGHNT and CDR2 YENEEA. The CDR3 here is CASSLGGADTQYF. CDR3 bases: TGTGCCAGCAGCTTAGGCGGCGCAGATACGCAGTATTTT.

Only one count was recorded for this clone. The gene calls are TRBV6-6 and TRBJ2-5; D not certain. This CDR3 region has 15 residues. Germline V gene data show CDR1 as MNHNY and CDR2 as SVGAGI (reference sequence). The V end lost 6 bases, the J end lost 9 bases, and 23 bases lay between the germline ends. The DNA of the CDR3 is TGTGCCAGCAGCCAAGTGCACGCCCCAATTGAGGCCCAGTACTTC. This translates into CASSQVHAPIEAQYF.